What follows is one TCR beta chain and its context. Data came from immunoSEQ multiplex PCR; TCRdb stores just in-frame clones and leaves some out. This table has over 25,000 clones, about 85% appearing once. CDR3 length: 13 residues. Germline V gene lookup returns CDR1 MNHEY and CDR2 SVGAGI. V lost 2 bases to trimming and J lost 8 bases, with 12 bases between them. This entry is derived from a study of OX40 agonist ivuxolimab in advanced cancers. Study as a whole: Prior anti-PD-1, anti-PD-L1 or anti-CTLA-4 therapy did not bar entry, and 40% to 45% had some.

Sample: CD4+ or CD8+ T cells sorted from blood, taken in a trial of the OX40 agonist ivuxolimab. The origin of this receptor is an adult with an advanced solid tumor such as melanoma, head and neck, liver or kidney cancer. The chain employs TRBV6-5 and TRBJ1-2, with a tentative D call TRBD1 (5 bases). Here the CDR3 reads CASSYNLGDGYTF. The CDR3 DNA follows: TGTGCCAGCAGTTACAATCTCGGGGACGGCTACACCTTC.